The 19 T cell receptor beta chains in this list originate from one sample, sequenced in a study of cytomegalovirus exposure and HLA in healthy donors. 60 Vbeta and 13 Jbeta primers were used in PCR. Produced via immunoSEQ multiplex PCR; TCRdb's table is partial and in-frame only. The sample has about 160,000 clones; roughly 79% are singletons. The source material was PBMCs. These receptors all stem from a middle-aged woman in good health and CMV-seropositive.

V and J are TRBV6-5 and TRBJ1-2, with 10 bases matching TRBD1. Per germline, CDR1 MNHEY and CDR2 SVGAGI. The V gene end was trimmed by 2 bases and the J gene end by 4 bases; junction bases not matched to a gene: 7. The CDR3 consists of 16 residues. The chain's CDR3 is CASSYLRQGASYGYTF. The DNA for the CDR3 is TGTGCCAGCAGTTACCTCAGACAGGGGGCGAGCTATGGCTACACCTTC.

In this sample, this clone turned up a few times. The chain couples TRBV19 to TRBJ2-1; 11 bases align to TRBD2. V was pared by 3 bases and J by 9 bases, with 13 bases of the junction left unmatched. This CDR3 contains 17 residues. The germline V gene has CDR1 LNHDA and CDR2 SQIVND (reference sequence). The CDR3: CASSIPPLAGGRAEQFF. The CDR3 nucleotides are TGTGCCAGTAGTATCCCTCCATTAGCGGGGGGGCGGGCTGAGCAGTTCTTC.

This clone has just a few counts. The chain has TRBV30 and TRBJ1-6; unclear D gene. Trimming cost V 1 base and J 13 bases, with 8 bases left between them. This CDR3 has 11 amino acids. Germline CDR1 reads GTSNPN; CDR2 reads SVGIG (reference sequence). The CDR3 bases are TGTGCCTGGAGTGGATCCGGGCCCCTCCACTTT. It specifies CAWSGSGPLHF. Complete variable domain (other parts from reference TRBV30 and TRBJ1-6): SQTIHQWPATLVQPVGSPLSLECTVEGTSNPNLYWYRQAAGRGLQLLFYSVGIGQISSEVPQNLSASRPQDRQFILSSKKLLLSDSGFYLCAWSGSGPLHFGNGTRLTVT.

The rearrangement uses TRBV6-1 and TRBJ1-2; D may be TRBD1 (6 bases). In germline, CDR1 is MNHNS, CDR2 SASEGT. Trimming took 2 bases from V and 7 from J, leaving 17 bases between them. This CDR3 is built from 15 residues. The CDR3 DNA reads TGTGCCAGCAGTGAAACAGGGACCACCGTGGGTGGCTACACCTTC. This translates into CASSETGTTVGGYTF.

DNA for the CDR3: TGTGCCAGCAGCATTGGGGGGGCCCCGAGCTCCTACAATGAGCAGTTCTTC. Translated: CASSIGGAPSSYNEQFF. The gene calls are TRBV5-4 and TRBJ2-1, with D possibly TRBD2 on 7 matching bases. This CDR3 spans 17 amino acids. Germline V gives CDR1 SGHNT, CDR2 YYREEE (reference sequence). Trimming cost V 4 bases and J 0 bases, with 17 bases left between them. Together with reference TRBV5-4 and TRBJ2-1, the CDR3 gives the full variable domain: ETGVTQSPTHLIKTRGQQVTLRCSSQSGHNTVSWYQQALGQGPQFIFQYYREEENGRGNFPPRFSGLQFPNYSSELNVNALELDDSALYLCASSIGGAPSSYNEQFFGPGTRLTVL.

This clone was recorded at least ten times. The chain employs TRBV5-5 and TRBJ1-6, with D perhaps matching TRBD1 (6 bases). There are 16 residues in the CDR3. Looked up from germline, CDR1 is SGHKS and CDR2 is YYEKEE (reference sequence). The V end lost 2 bases, the J end lost 5 bases, and 14 bases lay between the germline ends. The CDR3 DNA reads TGTGCCAGCAGCTTACAGGGCCCGGAGAATAATTCACCCCTCCACTTT. Translating gives CASSLQGPENNSPLHF.

The V and J genes are TRBV15 and TRBJ1-3; 7 nucleotides match TRBD1. From germline, CDR1 is LNHNV and CDR2 YYDKDF (reference sequence). The CDR3 sequence is 16 residues long. Trimming removed 3 bases from V and 3 bases from J; junction bases left unmatched: 8. As DNA, the CDR3 is TGTGCCACCAGCAGTGATCGACAGGGTGGTGGAAACACCATATATTTT. It is translated as CATSSDRQGGGNTIYF.

The V gene is TRBV30, the J gene TRBJ2-7; TRBD2 might be the D (5 bases). From germline, CDR1 is GTSNPN and CDR2 SVGIG (reference sequence). With 3 bases removed from V and 3 bases from J, the gap between germline ends came to 6 bases. The CDR3 is made up of 11 amino acids. This CDR3 reads CAWSGVYEQYF. DNA of the CDR3: TGTGCCTGGAGCGGGGTCTACGAGCAGTACTTC.

The table lists this clone with a few counts. The chain joins TRBV6-5 to TRBJ1-1; possible D gene TRBD1, 6 bases. The length of the CDR3 is 16 residues. The V end lost 2 bases, the J end lost 2 bases, and 15 bases lay between the germline ends. Per germline, CDR1 MNHEY and CDR2 SVGAGI. The CDR3 DNA is TGTGCCAGCAGTTACACAACAAGGACAGATAACACTGAAGCTTTCTTT. This gives the protein CASSYTTRTDNTEAFF.

The CDR3 sequence: CASSPSNKAGSSTDTQYF. The DNA for the CDR3 is TGTGCCAGCAGCCCCTCTAATAAGGCGGGCTCTAGCACAGATACGCAGTATTTT. The chain carries TRBV7-3 and TRBJ2-3; TRBD2 might be the D (5 bases). CDR1 is SGHTA, CDR2 FQGTGA, per germline. V dropped 5 bases and J dropped 0 bases, with 21 bases sitting between them. This CDR3 is 18 amino acids long.

The rearrangement joins TRBV14 to TRBJ1-1; D ambiguous. The germline CDR1 and CDR2 sequences are SGHDN and FVKESK. The CDR3 is made up of 13 amino acids. Between the trimmed V and J ends, which lost 0 bases and 4 bases, there was a span of 6 bases. CDR3 protein: CASSQDVPTEAFF. Here the CDR3 DNA reads TGTGCCAGCAGCCAAGACGTCCCCACTGAAGCTTTCTTT.

The chain carries TRBV12-5 and TRBJ1-6; no definite D call. Germline CDR1 LGHNT, CDR2 FRNRAP. This CDR3 comprises 15 residues. V was cut by 2 bases and J by 7 bases, with 12 bases left in between. The DNA of the CDR3 is TGTGCTAGTGGTTTGTTTCGTGGCGGGAATTCACCCCTCCACTTT. This encodes CASGLFRGGNSPLHF.

This clone was observed at least ten times. The rearrangement uses TRBV25-1 and TRBJ1-2; D uncertain. This CDR3 region has 15 residues. Trimming pared 3 bases from V and 6 bases from J, leaving 17 bases between. The germline V gene encodes CDR1 MGHDK and CDR2 SYGVNS. The CDR3 protein is CASSESHTVGHGYTF. The CDR3 region has the DNA TGTGCCAGCAGTGAGAGCCATACAGTAGGCCATGGCTACACCTTC.

DNA for the CDR3: TGCGCCAGCAGCCAAGATCTCACCGGGTCTGATGGCTACACCTTC. Its translation: CASSQDLTGSDGYTF. This sequence joins TRBV4-1 and TRBJ1-2, with unresolved D. CDR3 length: 15 residues. Trimming took 0 bases from V and 6 from J, leaving 14 bases between them. Germline V gene lookup returns CDR1 MGHRA and CDR2 YSYEKL.

The chain uses TRBV5-5 and TRBJ2-2, with 8 nucleotides matching TRBD2. The trim removed 2 bases at V and 4 bases at J, leaving 7 bases unmatched. CDR3 length: 16 amino acids. Per germline, CDR1 SGHKS and CDR2 YYEKEE (reference sequence). Here the CDR3 reads CASSFLAGDSTGELFF. The DNA of the CDR3 is TGTGCCAGCAGCTTCCTAGCGGGCGATTCCACCGGGGAGCTGTTTTTT.

V gene TRBV5-4 combines with J gene TRBJ1-5, with D perhaps matching TRBD1 (5 bases). Looked up from germline, CDR1 is SGHNT and CDR2 is YYREEE (reference sequence). The CDR3 covers 14 residues. Between the trimmed V and J ends, which lost 0 bases and 9 bases, there was a span of 13 bases. CDR3 in DNA: TGTGCCAGCAGCTTGGTGCGGGGGTCGGGGCCCCAGCATTTT. Translation gives CASSLVRGSGPQHF.

The chain employs TRBV2 and TRBJ2-1; D is perhaps TRBD2 (7 bases). CDR3 length: 15 residues. From germline, CDR1 is SNHLY and CDR2 FYNNEI. V dropped 4 bases and J dropped 5 bases, with 15 bases sitting between them. The CDR3 DNA is TGTGCCAGCAGTGGCAGTAGGGGGGGAAACAATGAGCAGTTCTTC. Its protein is CASSGSRGGNNEQFF.

The rearrangement links TRBV6-5 to TRBJ1-1; unclear D gene. The germline V gene has CDR1 MNHEY and CDR2 SVGAGI. The CDR3 spans 13 residues. V gave up 2 bases and J gave up 6 bases, with 10 bases separating them. The CDR3 region is CASSYEGGAEAFF. CDR3 DNA: TGTGCCAGCAGTTACGAGGGAGGCGCTGAAGCTTTCTTT.

This chain links TRBV7-8 with TRBJ2-7; no firm D call. CDR1 is SGHVS and CDR2 is FQNEAQ in the germline V gene. The ends were cut back, 5 bases at V and 0 bases at J, with 5 bases in the middle. The CDR3 is 12 residues long. CDR3 region: CASSDFSYEQYF. For the CDR3, the DNA is TGTGCCAGCAGCGACTTCTCCTACGAGCAGTACTTC.